This entry lists 29 T cell receptor beta chains sequenced from one sample in a study of identical twins (dated by TCRdb to 2016 to 2017). Receptor libraries were prepared by 5' RACE. TCRdb lists the instrument as Illumina HiSeq 2000. The raw public data were reprocessed by TCRdb itself: fastp quality trimming at Q25, MiXCR clonotype calling, in-frame beta chains only. Entries are consolidated by CDR3 protein sequence, retaining the most common genes and DNA. This sample lists 400,000 to 550,000 distinct CDR3 sequences; around 24% were detected once. Roughly 2.8% of the sample goes to the ten largest clones. These same data were also listed under a study on T cells expressing NK-cell markers.

The sample consisted of CD4+ T cells sorted from blood. Receptor source: a woman younger than 35 in good health.

The chain uses TRBV20-1 and TRBJ2-5, with 7 bases identical to TRBD2. The CDR3 length is 15 residues. V trimming: 2 bases; J trimming: 5 bases; junction bases outside the gene matches: 11. CDR1 is DFQATT and CDR2 is SNEGSKA in the germline V gene (reference sequence). The chain's CDR3 is CSARLGTGGSETQYF. In DNA form, the CDR3 reads TGCAGTGCTAGATTAGGGACGGGGGGTAGTGAGACCCAGTACTTC.

The rearrangement joins TRBV2 to TRBJ2-7, with 10 bases lining up with TRBD2. The germline V gene has CDR1 SNHLY and CDR2 FYNNEI. This CDR3 region has 11 residues. V was clipped by 6 bases and J by 7 bases; unmatched bases: 0. CDR3 DNA: TGTGCCAGCAGACTAGCGGGGGAGCAGTACTTC. As protein: CASRLAGEQYF.

The genes are TRBV6-5 and TRBJ1-1; D perhaps matches TRBD1 (5 bases). Germline CDR1 and CDR2: MNHEY and SVGAGI. Deletions cut 2 bases from V and 6 bases from J, with 16 bases between. CDR3 length equals 15 residues. The CDR3 sequence: CASSYGIRGDAEAFF. The CDR3 DNA is TGTGCCAGCAGTTACGGGATCCGGGGGGACGCTGAAGCTTTCTTT.

J is TRBJ1-2 and V is TRBV5-5; TRBD1 is a possible D gene (5 bases). V lost 4 bases and J 8 bases, leaving 15 bases between the germline ends. Per germline, CDR1 SGHKS and CDR2 YYEKEE (reference sequence). This CDR3 spans 13 amino acids. The CDR3 loop is CASSTQGAGGYTF. In DNA form, the CDR3 reads TGTGCCAGCAGCACGCAGGGTGCGGGGGGCTACACCTTC.

This chain links TRBV20-1 with TRBJ2-7; TRBD2 aligns across 7 bases. The junction had 10 bases not matched to a gene; V was cut back by 4 bases and J by 4 bases. This CDR3 region has 14 residues. CDR1 and CDR2 from the germline V gene are DFQATT and SNEGSKA (reference sequence). CDR3 protein: CSANHGTINYEQYF. CDR3 nucleotides: TGCAGTGCTAACCACGGGACTATCAATTACGAGCAGTACTTC.

This clonotype was observed a handful of times. The CDR3 loop reads CSAPLTRGLTDTQYF. In DNA form, the CDR3 reads TGCAGTGCTCCACTGACTAGAGGGCTCACAGATACGCAGTATTTT. V is TRBV20-1 and J is TRBJ2-3; the D gene is possibly TRBD2 (6 bases). The CDR3 runs to 15 residues. The V gene lost 5 bases and the J gene lost 2 bases, with 17 bases spanning the gap. The germline V gene encodes CDR1 DFQATT and CDR2 SNEGSKA (reference sequence).

This clonotype was seen more than once but under ten times. The J gene is TRBJ2-5, the V gene TRBV7-8, with 9 bases identical to TRBD1. Germline CDR1 reads SGHVS; CDR2 reads FQNEAQ. Trimming cost V 4 bases and J 1 base; bases outside gene matches: 1. CDR3 length: 14 residues. CDR3 sequence: CASSSDRGQETQYF. DNA for the CDR3: TGTGCCAGCAGCTCGGACAGGGGCCAAGAGACCCAGTACTTC.

A note on this clonotype: This is likely a read error, given that the CDR3 carries no conserved phenylalanine or tryptophan at its end. The CDR3 protein is CASSLRPSGGNEQFL. The CDR3 DNA reads TGTGCCAGCAGCTTAAGACCCAGCGGGGGGAATGAGCAGTTCTTA. The chain joins TRBV7-3 to TRBJ2-1; 9 positions match TRBD2. The V gene's germline CDR1 is SGHTA and CDR2 FQGTGA. The CDR3 extends over 15 amino acids. The V segment lost 1 base and the J segment 7 bases; nucleotides outside the gene matches: 5.

This chain joins TRBV5-1 and TRBJ1-3; 7 nucleotides match TRBD1. Germline CDR1 SGHRS, CDR2 YFSETQ. V shed 4 bases and J 5 bases; nucleotides not matched to a gene: 9. The CDR3 is made up of 15 amino acids. This CDR3 reads CASSPGTEYRNTIYF. The CDR3 DNA is TGCGCCAGCAGCCCCGGGACAGAATATCGAAACACCATATATTTT.

This clonotype has just a few counts. The gene calls are TRBV15 and TRBJ1-3; D gene unclear. Trimming removed 0 bases from V and 4 bases from J, with 10 bases in between. CDR1 is LNHNV and CDR2 is YYDKDF in the germline V gene (reference sequence). This CDR3 spans 15 amino acids. The CDR3 region is CATSRDQVPGNTIYF. CDR3 sequence (DNA): TGTGCCACCAGCAGAGATCAAGTCCCCGGAAACACCATATATTTT.

This rearrangement joins TRBV19 to TRBJ2-3; weak D call: TRBD2 (7 bases). From germline, CDR1 is LNHDA and CDR2 SQIVND (reference sequence). The CDR3 loop spans 14 amino acids. Trimming took 9 bases from V and 1 from J, leaving 14 bases between them. The CDR3 region is CASEGGVGTDTQYF. DNA for the CDR3: TGTGCCAGCGAAGGGGGGGTTGGCACAGATACGCAGTATTTT. Using reference TRBV19 and TRBJ2-3 for the parts outside the CDR3, the full variable domain is DGGITQSPKYLFRKEGQNVTLSCEQNLNHDAMYWYRQDPGQGLRLIYYSQIVNDFQKGDIAEGYSVSREKKESFPLTVTSAQKNPTAFYLCASEGGVGTDTQYFGPGTRLTVL.

The genes are TRBV20-1 and TRBJ2-7, with 14 nucleotides matching TRBD2. From germline, CDR1 is DFQATT and CDR2 SNEGSKA (reference sequence). V trimming: 5 bases; J trimming: 4 bases; junction bases outside the gene matches: 1. This CDR3 contains 13 residues. CDR3: CSAWTSGGYEQYF. The CDR3 DNA follows: TGCAGTGCTTGGACTAGCGGGGGGTACGAGCAGTACTTC.

This clonotype has more than one count but fewer than ten. The chain is built from TRBV10-2 and TRBJ1-2; D gene uncertain. CDR1 WSHSY and CDR2 SAAADI come from the germline V gene. V gave up 6 bases and J gave up 3 bases, with 11 bases separating them. The CDR3 has 13 amino acids. As DNA, the CDR3 is TGCGCCAGCAGGGGCTTCGCGGACTATGGCTACACCTTC. It is translated as CASRGFADYGYTF.

The chain has TRBV29-1 and TRBJ2-1; no clear D gene. There are 13 residues in the CDR3. V lost 8 bases, J lost 8 bases, and 19 bases lay in between. The V gene's germline CDR1 is SQVTM and CDR2 ANQGSEA. In DNA form, the CDR3 reads TGCAGCTCCCTAGGTGACTCGCTTGATGAGCAGTTCTTC. Protein: CSSLGDSLDEQFF.

This clonotype has only a few counts. The chain couples TRBV24-1 to TRBJ1-1, with D hard to call. Between the trimmed V and J ends, which lost 5 bases and 0 bases, there was a span of 12 bases. The length of the CDR3 is 15 residues. Germline-derived CDR1 and CDR2 are KGHDR and SFDVKD. The CDR3: CATSVLGRLNTEAFF. The CDR3 nucleotides read TGTGCCACCAGTGTCTTAGGAAGACTGAACACTGAAGCTTTCTTT.

This clonotype was observed a few times. The genes are TRBV5-1 and TRBJ1-1; D perhaps matches TRBD1 (5 bases). Germline V gene data show CDR1 as SGHRS and CDR2 as YFSETQ. The V end lost 0 bases, the J end lost 0 bases, and 12 bases lay between the germline ends. The CDR3 consists of 16 residues. The CDR3 nucleotides are TGCGCCAGCAGCTTGGAGGCAGGGTTCGTGAACACTGAAGCTTTCTTT. Translating gives CASSLEAGFVNTEAFF.

This clonotype appeared a few times. The chain couples TRBV2 to TRBJ2-3, with TRBD2 identical over 8 bases. Unmatched junction bases numbered 8, after V lost 3 bases and J lost 0 bases. CDR1 and CDR2 from the germline V gene are SNHLY and FYNNEI. The CDR3 loop spans 17 amino acids. CDR3 region: CASSDSGTRDSTDTQYF. The CDR3 bases are TGTGCCAGCAGTGACAGCGGGACTAGGGATAGCACAGATACGCAGTATTTT. The whole variable domain, remainder taken from reference TRBV2 and TRBJ2-3, is EPEVTQTPSHQVTQMGQEVILRCVPISNHLYFYWYRQILGQKVEFLVSFYNNEISEKSEIFDDQFSVERPDGSNFTLKIRSTKLEDSAMYFCASSDSGTRDSTDTQYFGPGTRLTVL.

This clonotype was counted only a few times. The rearrangement links TRBV4-3 to TRBJ2-1; a possible D gene is TRBD1 (7 bases). The length of the CDR3 is 16 residues. The germline V and J ends were trimmed by 0 bases and 4 bases, with 13 bases remaining between them. Per germline, CDR1 LGHNA and CDR2 YSLEER. The CDR3 region has the DNA TGCGCCAGCAGCCAAGATTCAGGGGGGAGGTACAATGAGCAGTTCTTC. Translated, it gives CASSQDSGGRYNEQFF.

This chain links TRBV2 with TRBJ2-5; D remains ambiguous. The CDR3 runs to 12 residues. Germline V gene data show CDR1 as SNHLY and CDR2 as FYNNEI. V lost 3 bases and J 5 bases, leaving 7 bases between the germline ends. The CDR3 DNA follows: TGTGCCAGCAGTGAGTTAGGGGAGACCCAGTACTTC. Its protein product is CASSELGETQYF.

Only one count was recorded for this clonotype. This chain links TRBV20-1 with TRBJ1-4; D is ambiguous. In germline, CDR1 is DFQATT, CDR2 SNEGSKA (reference sequence). V was shortened by 0 bases and J by 8 bases, with 10 bases between the two germline ends. The CDR3 has 13 amino acids. The CDR3 nucleotides read TGCAGTGCTAGAGACGAGATCGAAGAAAAACTGTTTTTT. It specifies CSARDEIEEKLFF.

The CDR3, as DNA: TGCAGTGCTAGTTCACCGAGCTCCTACGAGCAGTACTTC. Translated, it gives CSASSPSSYEQYF. The chain carries TRBV20-1 and TRBJ2-7; no clear D. V was trimmed by 3 bases and J by 0 bases, leaving 9 bases between them. Looked up from germline, CDR1 is DFQATT and CDR2 is SNEGSKA (reference sequence). There are 13 residues in the CDR3.

The chain couples TRBV20-1 to TRBJ1-3; the D gene is possibly TRBD1 (5 bases). The CDR3 is 14 residues long. Germline V gene data show CDR1 as DFQATT and CDR2 as SNEGSKA (reference sequence). The V gene lost 3 bases and the J gene lost 3 bases, with 12 bases spanning the gap. The CDR3 region is CSASIGQGGNTIYF. CDR3 nucleotides: TGCAGTGCTAGTATCGGGCAGGGTGGAAACACCATATATTTT.

This clonotype showed up just once. The chain joins TRBV11-2 to TRBJ2-7, with D unresolved. The CDR3 consists of 14 residues. V was shortened by 10 bases and J by 5 bases, with 21 bases between the two germline ends. CDR1 and CDR2 (germline): SGHAT, FQNNGV. The CDR3 nucleotides read TGTGCCATCCGCAATGGGGTAATGGGCGACGAGCAGTACTTC. It specifies CAIRNGVMGDEQYF.

The chain is built from TRBV24-1 and TRBJ2-1; 7 positions agree with TRBD1. The junction had 6 bases not matched to a gene; V was cut back by 6 bases and J by 8 bases. In germline, CDR1 is KGHDR, CDR2 SFDVKD. CDR3 length equals 13 residues. CDR3 region: CATSRNRGDEQFF. The DNA for the CDR3 is TGTGCCACCAGTCGAAACAGGGGCGATGAGCAGTTCTTC.

The chain uses TRBV9 and TRBJ1-6; D perhaps matches TRBD1 (6 bases). Per the germline V gene, CDR1 is SGDLS and CDR2 is YYNGEE. The CDR3 loop spans 15 amino acids. V was cut by 4 bases and J by 11 bases, with 19 bases left in between. The CDR3, as DNA: TGTGCCAGCAGCCTCCAAGGGGGGGATCGGACACCCCTCCACTTT. This gives the protein CASSLQGGDRTPLHF. Filled out from reference TRBV9 and TRBJ1-6, the complete variable domain reads DSGVTQTPKHLITATGQRVTLRCSPRSGDLSVYWYQQSLDQGLQFLIQYYNGEERAKGNILERFSAQQFPDLHSELNLSSLELGDSALYFCASSLQGGDRTPLHFGNGTRLTVT.

The chain employs TRBV7-2 and TRBJ2-7; D might be TRBD2 (5 bases). Trimming cost V 2 bases and J 7 bases, with 15 bases left between them. This CDR3 spans 14 amino acids. Germline V CDR1 and CDR2: SGHTA, FQGNSA. This CDR3 reads CASSLNGVGFEQYF. CDR3 DNA: TGTGCCAGCAGCTTAAACGGGGTGGGATTTGAGCAGTACTTC.

The chain links TRBV9 to TRBJ1-1, with D possibly TRBD1 on 5 matching bases. The CDR3 covers 13 residues. Germline V gives CDR1 SGDLS, CDR2 YYNGEE. Deletions cut 9 bases from V and 4 bases from J, with 16 bases between. The DNA for the CDR3 is TGTGCCACCTCGCCGTGGGGGGGCACTGAAGCTTTCTTT. Translating gives CATSPWGGTEAFF.

V usage is TRBV3-1 and J usage is TRBJ2-2; D not certain. The germline V gene has CDR1 LGHDT and CDR2 YNNKEL (reference sequence). The ends were cut back, 3 bases at V and 6 bases at J, with 5 bases in the middle. CDR3 length equals 12 residues. The CDR3: CASSQGPGELFF. The CDR3 DNA reads as TGTGCCAGCAGCCAGGGCCCCGGGGAGCTGTTTTTT.

V and J are TRBV5-1 and TRBJ2-3; D possibly corresponds to TRBD1 (5 bases). The CDR3 sequence is 15 residues long. V lost 0 bases, J lost 3 bases, and 11 bases lay in between. CDR1 is SGHRS and CDR2 is YFSETQ in the germline V gene. The CDR3 DNA reads TGCGCCAGCAGCTTGGCTACCAGGGATACAGATACGCAGTATTTT. Encoded protein: CASSLATRDTDTQYF.